This T cell receptor (beta chain) was observed in a study of T cells in Graves' hyperthyroidism and ophthalmopathy. Study-level background: Upon initial diagnosis and before any treatment, peripheral blood was collected.

This clonotype was seen many times. Researchers took RNA transcripts and amplified the TCR beta CDR3 regions from them. Researchers ran a first-round RT-PCR on the TCR CDR3 using the HTBI primer set. TCRdb re-derived calls from the multiplex PCR reads in MiXCR, one entry per CDR3 protein. The sample shows fewer than 300,000 distinct CDR3 sequences, less than 30% of them seen only once. CDR1 and CDR2 from the germline V gene are MNHNS and SASEGT. CDR3 length equals 14 residues. V lost 4 bases to trimming and J lost 0 bases, with 9 bases between them. The source is a man in his forties or fifties with Graves' hyperthyroidism that later progressed to Graves' ophthalmopathy. This sequence joins TRBV6-1 and TRBJ1-2; tentative D call: TRBD1 (6 bases). Sequences were obtained from blood. The CDR3, as DNA: TGTGCCAGCAGTGGGGGGCCAGCTAACTATGGCTACACCTTC. Translation: CASSGGPANYGYTF.